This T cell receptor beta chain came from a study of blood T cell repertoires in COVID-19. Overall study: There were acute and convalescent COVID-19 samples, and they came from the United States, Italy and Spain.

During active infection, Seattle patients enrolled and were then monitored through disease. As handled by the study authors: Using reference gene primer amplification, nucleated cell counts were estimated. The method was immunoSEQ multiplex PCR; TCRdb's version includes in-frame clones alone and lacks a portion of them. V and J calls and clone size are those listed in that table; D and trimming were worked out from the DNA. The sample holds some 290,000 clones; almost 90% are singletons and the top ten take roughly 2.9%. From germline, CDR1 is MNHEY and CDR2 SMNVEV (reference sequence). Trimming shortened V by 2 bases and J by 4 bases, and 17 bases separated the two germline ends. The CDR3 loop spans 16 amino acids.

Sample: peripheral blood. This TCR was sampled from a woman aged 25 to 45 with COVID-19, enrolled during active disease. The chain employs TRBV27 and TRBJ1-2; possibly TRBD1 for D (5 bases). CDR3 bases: TGTGCCAGCAGTTTAGGGGCCCTCGGAGGGGTCTATGGCTACACCTTC. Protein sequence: CASSLGALGGVYGYTF.